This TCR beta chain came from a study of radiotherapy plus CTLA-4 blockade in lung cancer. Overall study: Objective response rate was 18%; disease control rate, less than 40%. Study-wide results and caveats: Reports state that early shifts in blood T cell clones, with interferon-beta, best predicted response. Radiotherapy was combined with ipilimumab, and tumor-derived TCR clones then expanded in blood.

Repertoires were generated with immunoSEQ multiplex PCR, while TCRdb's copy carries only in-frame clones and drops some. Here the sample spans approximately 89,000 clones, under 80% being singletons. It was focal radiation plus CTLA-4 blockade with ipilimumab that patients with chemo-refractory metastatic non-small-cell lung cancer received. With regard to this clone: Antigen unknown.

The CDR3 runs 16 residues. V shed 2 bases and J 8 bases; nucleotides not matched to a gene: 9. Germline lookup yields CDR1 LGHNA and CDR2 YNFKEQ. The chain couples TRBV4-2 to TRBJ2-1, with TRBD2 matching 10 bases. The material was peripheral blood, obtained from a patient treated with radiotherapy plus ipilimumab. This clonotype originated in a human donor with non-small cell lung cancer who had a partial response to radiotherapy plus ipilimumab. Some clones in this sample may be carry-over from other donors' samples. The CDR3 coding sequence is TGTGCCAGCAGCCAACGCCTAGCGGGGGCTAACGATGAGCAGTTCTTC. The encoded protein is CASSQRLAGANDEQFF.